This entry describes one TCR beta chain. Its antigen is not known. Sequence at one end of the junction differs from germline and may be a read error. CDR3 length: 15 residues. Germline V gene data show CDR1 as SGHTA and CDR2 as FQGNSA. Combining a sample-barcoded 5' primer with a J-beta primer mix, a second PCR ran for roughly 7 to 12 cycles. TCRdb fed the 5' RACE reads into MiXCR, producing one record per CDR3 protein. Of 1.5 million to 2 million distinct CDR3 sequences listed, about 49% were seen once; the top ten hold over 2%. Isolated per sample were at least 6 million PBMCs. This entry comes from a study of blood T cells in healthy people across ages. Findings and limits, study-wide: Using unsorted PBMCs precluded a conclusive naive versus antigen-experienced comparison. CMV status of donors was unknown, possibly confounding expanded clonotype changes.

The rearrangement joins TRBV7-2 to TRBJ1-5, with 7 positions matching TRBD1. This TCR came from a woman in her forties in good health. What was sequenced was blood. CDR3 bases: TGTGCCTGCAGATCGGGACAGCATAGCAATCAGCCCCAGCATTTT. Residues: CACRSGQHSNQPQHF.